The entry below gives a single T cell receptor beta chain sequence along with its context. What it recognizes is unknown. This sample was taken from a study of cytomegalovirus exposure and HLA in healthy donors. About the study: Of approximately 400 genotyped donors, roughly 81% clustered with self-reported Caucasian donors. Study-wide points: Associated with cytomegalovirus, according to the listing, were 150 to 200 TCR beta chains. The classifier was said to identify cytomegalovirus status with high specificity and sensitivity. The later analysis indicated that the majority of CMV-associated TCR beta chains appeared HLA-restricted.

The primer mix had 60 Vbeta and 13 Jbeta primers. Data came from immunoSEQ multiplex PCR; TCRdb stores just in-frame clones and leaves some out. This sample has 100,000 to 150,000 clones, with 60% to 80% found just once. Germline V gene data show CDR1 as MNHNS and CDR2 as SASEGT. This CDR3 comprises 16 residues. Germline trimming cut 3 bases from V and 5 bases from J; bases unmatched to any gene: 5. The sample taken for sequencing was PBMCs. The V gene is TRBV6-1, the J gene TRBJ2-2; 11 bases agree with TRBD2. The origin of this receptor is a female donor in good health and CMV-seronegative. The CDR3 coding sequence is TGTGCCAGCAGTGACCTTCGACTAGCGGGGACCGGGGAGCTGTTTTTT. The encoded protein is CASSDLRLAGTGELFF.